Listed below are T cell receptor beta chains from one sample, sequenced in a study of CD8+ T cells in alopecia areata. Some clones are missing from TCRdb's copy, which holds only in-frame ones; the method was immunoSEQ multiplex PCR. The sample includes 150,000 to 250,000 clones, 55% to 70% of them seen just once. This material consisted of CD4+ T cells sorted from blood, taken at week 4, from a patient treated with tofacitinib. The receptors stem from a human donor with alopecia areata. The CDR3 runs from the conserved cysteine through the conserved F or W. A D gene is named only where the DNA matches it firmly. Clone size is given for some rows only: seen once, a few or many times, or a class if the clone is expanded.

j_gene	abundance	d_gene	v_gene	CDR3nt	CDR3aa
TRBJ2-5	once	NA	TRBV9	TGTGCCAGCAGCGTACGGGGTGGTGAGACCCAGTACTTC	CASSVRGGETQYF
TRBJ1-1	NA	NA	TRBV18	TGTGCCAGCTCCCCGGGCGTAACTGAAGCTTTCTTT	CASSPGVTEAFF
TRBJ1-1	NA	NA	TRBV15	TGTGCCACCAGCAGAGACTCCACTGAAGCTTTCTTT	CATSRDSTEAFF
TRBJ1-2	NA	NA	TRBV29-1	TGCAGCGTTGAGGAGGATGGCTACACCTTC	CSVEEDGYTF
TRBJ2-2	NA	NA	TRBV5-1	TGCGCCAGCAGCTTGGAGGGCACCGGGGAGCTGTTTTTT	CASSLEGTGELFF
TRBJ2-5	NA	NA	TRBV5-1	TGCGCCAGCAGCTCCGGAGGGGTCATCCAAGAGACCCAGTACTTC	CASSSGGVIQETQYF
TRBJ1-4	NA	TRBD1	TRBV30	TGTGCCTGGAGTGTAAAGGGGGCTGAAAAACTGTTTTTT	CAWSVKGAEKLFF
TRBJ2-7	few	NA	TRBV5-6	TGTGCCAGCAGCGTTGCCAGGGAGCAGTACTTC	CASSVAREQYF
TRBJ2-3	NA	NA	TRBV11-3	TGTGCCAGCAGCTTAGAGGGCGGACAAAATACGCAGTATTTT	CASSLEGGQNTQYF
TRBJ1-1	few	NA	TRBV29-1	TGCAGCGTTGACACTGAAGCTTTCTTT	CSVDTEAFF
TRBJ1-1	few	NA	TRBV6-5	TGTGCCAGCAGGGAGGTTGACACTGAAGCTTTCTTT	CASREVDTEAFF
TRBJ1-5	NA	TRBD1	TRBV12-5	TGTGCTAGTGGTATTCCCCTCGACAGGGGACAATGCAATCAGCCCCAGCATTTT	CASGIPLDRGQCNQPQHF
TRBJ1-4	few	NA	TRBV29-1	TGCAGCGTCCTCCGCCCGAGGGGGGATAATGAAAAACTGTTTTTT	CSVLRPRGDNEKLFF
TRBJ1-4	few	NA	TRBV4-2	TGTGCCAGCAGCCAACGCGGGGGCACTAATGAAAAACTGTTTTTT	CASSQRGGTNEKLFF
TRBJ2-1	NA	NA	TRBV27	TGTGCCAGCAGTTTAGGGGGGGCGCCCAATGAGCAGTTCTTC	CASSLGGAPNEQFF
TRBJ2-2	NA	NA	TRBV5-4	TGTGCCAGCACGAACAGCCACACCGGGGAGCTGTTTTTT	CASTNSHTGELFF
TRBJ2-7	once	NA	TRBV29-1	TGCAGCGTTCTTTGGGCCTACGAGCAGTACTTC	CSVLWAYEQYF
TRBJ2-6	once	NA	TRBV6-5	TGTGCCAGCAGCCCCATCTCTGGGGCCAACGTCCTGACTTTC	CASSPISGANVLTF
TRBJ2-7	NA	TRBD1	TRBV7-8	TGTGCCAGCAGCTTAGACAGGGGGCCGCAGTACTTC	CASSLDRGPQYF
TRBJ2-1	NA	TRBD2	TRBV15	TGTGCCACCAGCAGAAATGGGGGGGTCCTGGGCGGTGAGCAGTTCTTC	CATSRNGGVLGGEQFF
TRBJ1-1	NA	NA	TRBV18	TGTGCCAGCTCACAAAACGCAGGGTCCGTCACTGAAGCTTTCTTT	CASSQNAGSVTEAFF
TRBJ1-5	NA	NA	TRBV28	TGTGCCAGCAGCACCACCGGGACAATTAGCAATCAGCCCCAGCATTTT	CASSTTGTISNQPQHF
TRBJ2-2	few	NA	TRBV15	TGTGCCACCAGCCTGGGACTCCAGGACACCGGGGAGCTGTTTTTT	CATSLGLQDTGELFF
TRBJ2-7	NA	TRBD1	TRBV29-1	TGCAGCGTTGGTGACAGGGACCACGAGCAGTACTTC	CSVGDRDHEQYF
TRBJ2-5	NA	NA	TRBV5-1	TGCGCCAGCAGCTTGGCAGGACAGCAAGAGACCCAGTACTTC	CASSLAGQQETQYF
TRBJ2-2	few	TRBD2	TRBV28	TGTGCCAGCAGTTCCTTAGCGGGGGCGAACACCGGGGAGCTGTTTTTT	CASSSLAGANTGELFF
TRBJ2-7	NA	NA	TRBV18	TGTGCCAGCTCACCAACAGCGTACGAGCAGTACTTC	CASSPTAYEQYF
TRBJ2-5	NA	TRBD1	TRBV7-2	TGTGCCAGCAGCCCGGACAGGGGCAGGAGGGAGACCCAGTACTTC	CASSPDRGRRETQYF
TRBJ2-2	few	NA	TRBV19	TGTGCCAGTAGGGCCGACATGCTGGCCGGGGAGCTGTTTTTT	CASRADMLAGELFF
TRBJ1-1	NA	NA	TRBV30	TGTGCCTGGGTTTCCGGGACGGGGTACACTGAAGCTTTCTTT	CAWVSGTGYTEAFF
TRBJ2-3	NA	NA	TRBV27	TGTGCCAGCAGGCCCCAGGGAGCTCGGGATACGCAGTATTTT	CASRPQGARDTQYF
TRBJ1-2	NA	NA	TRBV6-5	TGTGCCAGCAGGCCGGGACACTCTTATGGCTACACCTTC	CASRPGHSYGYTF
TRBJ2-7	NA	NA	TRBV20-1	TGCAGTGCTAGGTGGGCTAACGAGCAGTACTTC	CSARWANEQYF
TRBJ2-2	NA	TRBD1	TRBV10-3	TGTGCCATCAAAGGGACAGGGACCGGGGAGCTGTTTTTT	CAIKGTGTGELFF
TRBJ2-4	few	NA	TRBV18	TGTGCCAGCTCGCCCGACAGCCCCAACATTCAGTACTTC	CASSPDSPNIQYF
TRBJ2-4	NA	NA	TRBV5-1	TGCGCCAGCAGCTTGGGGGACACCCCTTCGGCCAAAAACATTCAGTACTTC	CASSLGDTPSAKNIQYF
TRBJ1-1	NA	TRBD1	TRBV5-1	TGCGCCAGCAGCCCCTTCACACAAGGGGGCTTGAACACTGAAGCTTTCTTT	CASSPFTQGGLNTEAFF
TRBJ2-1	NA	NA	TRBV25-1	TGTGCCAGCAAGGCGCTAACCCACGGTAATGAGCAGTTCTTC	CASKALTHGNEQFF
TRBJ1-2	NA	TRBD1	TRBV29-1	TGCAGCGTTGAAGACGACAGGGACATTAACTATGGCTACACCTTC	CSVEDDRDINYGYTF
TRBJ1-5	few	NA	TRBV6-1	TGTGCCAGCAGTGAGAGCGGGCTCAATCAGCCCCAGCATTTT	CASSESGLNQPQHF
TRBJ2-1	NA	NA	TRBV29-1	TGCAGCGTAAGCGGCAGTTCCGCCCATGAGCAGTTCTTC	CSVSGSSAHEQFF
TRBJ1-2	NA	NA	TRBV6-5	TGTGCCAGTTCGGAGGCTAACTATGGCTACACCTTC	CASSEANYGYTF
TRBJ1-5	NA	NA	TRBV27	TGTGCCAGCGGTAATACATCGGCGGGGCCCCAGCATTTT	CASGNTSAGPQHF
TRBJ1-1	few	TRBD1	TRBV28	TGTGCCAGCACCGACAGGGTTTCTCGCGAAGCTTTCTTT	CASTDRVSREAFF
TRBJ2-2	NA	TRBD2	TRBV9	TGTGCCAGCAGCGTAGGAGCCGGGACTAAGGCCGGGGAGCTGTTTTTT	CASSVGAGTKAGELFF